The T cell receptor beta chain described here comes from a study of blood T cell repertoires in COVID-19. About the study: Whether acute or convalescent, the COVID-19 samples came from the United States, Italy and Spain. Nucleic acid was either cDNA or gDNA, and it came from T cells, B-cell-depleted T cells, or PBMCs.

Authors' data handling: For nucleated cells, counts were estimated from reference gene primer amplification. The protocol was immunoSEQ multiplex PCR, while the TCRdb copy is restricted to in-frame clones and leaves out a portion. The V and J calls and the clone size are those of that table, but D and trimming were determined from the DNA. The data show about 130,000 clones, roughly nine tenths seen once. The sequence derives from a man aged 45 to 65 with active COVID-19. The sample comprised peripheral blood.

For the CDR3, the DNA is TGTGCCATCTCCTACAGGGGGAACACTGAAGCTTTCTTT. It specifies CAISYRGNTEAFF. This rearrangement joins TRBV10-3 to TRBJ1-1; 7 bases agree with TRBD1. Germline CDR1 ENHRY, CDR2 SYGVKD. V dropped 8 bases and J dropped 1; count of bases not matched to a gene: 4. The CDR3 length is 13 residues.